This passage covers 24 T cell receptor beta chains from one sample sequenced in a study of shared clonotypes between healthy human individuals (dated by TCRdb to the early 2020s). The library was built by means of the immunoSEQ multiplex PCR assay. The clones in this table, taken by TCRdb from immuneACCESS, are in-frame only. Not every clone is retained; where verified, under half of the shortfall comes from an unresolved V gene, and the cause of the rest is unknown. The sample contains nearly 2 million clones, about 94% of them found a single time. The leading ten clones occupy around 1% of the sample. For the CD8 naive samples, CD45RO-negative cells were positively selected for CCR7, yielding a CD45RA+CCR7+ population from which TemRA cells were excluded. The sample was naive CD8+ T cells sorted from blood. This sample's cell subset or site label indicates: CD45RA+CCR7+. The origin of the receptors is a man between 18 and 29 years old in good health.

The rearrangement links TRBV5-6 to TRBJ2-5; 9 bases are shared with TRBD1. The CDR3 totals 15 residues. Germline V CDR1 and CDR2: SGHDT, YYEEEE. The V gene end was trimmed by 6 bases and the J gene end by 4 bases; junction bases not matched to a gene: 10. The CDR3 loop is CASKPTGGSRETQYF. The CDR3 coding sequence is TGTGCCAGCAAGCCTACAGGGGGCTCTAGAGAGACCCAGTACTTC.

The rearrangement joins TRBV7-9 to TRBJ2-7, with TRBD2 matching over 7 bases. This CDR3 spans 14 amino acids. V dropped 8 bases and J dropped 1; count of bases not matched to a gene: 8. Germline CDR1 reads SEHNR; CDR2 reads FQNEAQ (reference sequence). CDR3 in DNA: TGTGCCAGCGGCCCTAGCGGAACATCCTACGAGCAGTACTTC. Protein sequence: CASGPSGTSYEQYF.

The sample holds one count of this clone. The V and J genes are TRBV7-9 and TRBJ2-7; 7 positions agree with TRBD1. Germline CDR1 SEHNR, CDR2 FQNEAQ (reference sequence). Unmatched junction bases numbered 6, after V lost 5 bases and J lost 2 bases. This CDR3 is 14 amino acids long. CDR3 nucleotides: TGTGCCAGCAGCCTTACTACAGGGGCCTACGAGCAGTACTTC. Protein product: CASSLTTGAYEQYF.

This chain connects TRBV27 to TRBJ2-1; TRBD1 agrees at 9 bases. Germline trimming cut 4 bases from V and 6 bases from J; bases unmatched to any gene: 10. This CDR3 comprises 16 residues. Germline V gene lookup returns CDR1 MNHEY and CDR2 SMNVEV (reference sequence). CDR3 residues: CASSSLPGQGLNEQFF. The CDR3 coding sequence is TGTGCCAGCAGTTCCCTCCCGGGACAGGGACTCAATGAGCAGTTCTTC.

The CDR3 DNA follows: TGTGCCAGCAGCCCCGACGGCCTTTATGGCTACACCTTC. Translating gives CASSPDGLYGYTF. The chain combines TRBV5-5 with TRBJ1-2, with D hard to call. Germline-derived CDR1 and CDR2 are SGHKS and YYEKEE (reference sequence). The CDR3 loop spans 13 amino acids. Trimming pared 4 bases from V and 5 bases from J, leaving 12 bases between.

J is TRBJ2-4 and V is TRBV14, with 7 positions matching TRBD1. CDR1 is SGHDN, CDR2 FVKESK, per germline. J gave up 7 bases and V 3 bases, and 9 bases lay outside the gene matches. There are 15 residues in the CDR3. DNA of the CDR3: TGTGCCAGCAGCCACGGACAGGCCACGGGGAACATTCAGTACTTC. Its protein is CASSHGQATGNIQYF.

V is TRBV11-2 and J is TRBJ2-7; TRBD2 matches at 11 bases. This CDR3 region has 15 residues. The V gene end was trimmed by 5 bases and the J gene end by 4 bases; junction bases not matched to a gene: 7. Germline lookup yields CDR1 SGHAT and CDR2 FQNNGV. In DNA, the CDR3 is TGTGCCAGCAGCGGAACTAGCGGGAGCTGGTACGAGCAGTACTTC. Translating gives CASSGTSGSWYEQYF.

The chain carries TRBV6-5 and TRBJ2-1; no clear D gene. This CDR3 is built from 16 residues. Deletions cut 1 base from V and 0 bases from J, with 10 bases between. CDR1 is MNHEY, CDR2 SVGAGI, per germline. Written as DNA, the CDR3 is TGTGCCAGCAGTTACTATGGGGTCAACTCCTACAATGAGCAGTTCTTC. It specifies CASSYYGVNSYNEQFF.

This chain links TRBV5-1 with TRBJ2-1, with 9 nucleotides matching TRBD1. Germline V gene lookup returns CDR1 SGHRS and CDR2 YFSETQ. The CDR3 length is 16 residues. The J segment lost 4 bases and the V segment lost 4 bases, leaving 9 bases of the junction unmatched. CDR3 in DNA: TGCGCCAGCAGCGTAGGTCCCGGGACAGGGTACAATGAGCAGTTCTTC. Translating gives CASSVGPGTGYNEQFF. The full variable domain, completed using reference TRBV5-1 and TRBJ2-1, is KAGVTQTPRYLIKTRGQQVTLSCSPISGHRSVSWYQQTPGQGLQFLFEYFSETQRNKGNFPGRFSGRQFSNSRSEMNVSTLELGDSALYLCASSVGPGTGYNEQFFGPGTRLTVL.

This clone has a handful of counts. The chain uses TRBV4-1 and TRBJ1-5, with a possible D match to TRBD1 (5 bases). CDR1 is MGHRA and CDR2 is YSYEKL in the germline V gene. CDR3 size: 13 residues. V was pared by 2 bases and J by 9 bases, with 11 bases between. The CDR3 sequence is CASSQLGTSPQHF. CDR3 nucleotide sequence: TGCGCCAGCAGCCAACTCGGGACCTCGCCCCAGCATTTT.

The chain combines TRBV28 with TRBJ2-2, with 8 bases identical to TRBD2. Germline lookup yields CDR1 MDHEN and CDR2 SYDVKM. The CDR3 totals 19 residues. V shed 5 bases and J 4 bases; nucleotides not matched to a gene: 18. CDR3 sequence reads: CASSHPFIGGAWVTGELFF. The CDR3 nucleotides read TGTGCCAGCAGTCACCCATTCATCGGGGGGGCCTGGGTCACCGGGGAGCTGTTTTTT.

This chain connects TRBV10-2 to TRBJ2-3, with 8 bases matching TRBD2. Germline CDR1 is WSHSY and CDR2 is SAAADI. The junction had 6 bases not matched to a gene; V was cut back by 7 bases and J by 3 bases. The CDR3 sequence is 14 residues long. The CDR3 sequence is CASTRTSWTDTQYF. The CDR3 DNA reads as TGCGCCAGCACCAGGACTAGCTGGACAGATACGCAGTATTTT.

The V and J genes are TRBV6-5 and TRBJ1-1, with D tentatively TRBD1 (5 bases). Germline-derived CDR1 and CDR2 are MNHEY and SVGAGI. The CDR3 totals 15 residues. Trimming stripped 1 base from V and 2 bases from J, with 11 bases between. CDR3 in DNA: TGTGCCAGCAGTTACTATGTCGGGGGTAACACTGAAGCTTTCTTT. It is translated as CASSYYVGGNTEAFF.

The J gene is TRBJ2-1, the V gene TRBV19, with 7 bases that match TRBD1. After removal of 4 bases from V and 6 bases from J, the junction contained 9 bases not matched to a gene. This CDR3 has 15 amino acids. Germline V CDR1 and CDR2: LNHDA, SQIVND (reference sequence). CDR3 nucleotides: TGTGCCAGTAGTAAGGGACAGCCCAGGGGCAATGAGCAGTTCTTC. Its protein is CASSKGQPRGNEQFF.

This chain connects TRBV27 to TRBJ1-6, with D tentatively TRBD1 (6 bases). This CDR3 has 13 amino acids. V lost 6 bases and J 7 bases, leaving 10 bases between the germline ends. The V gene's germline CDR1 is MNHEY and CDR2 SMNVEV (reference sequence). The CDR3 reads CASRRGANSPLHF. The CDR3, as DNA: TGTGCCAGCAGAAGGGGGGCCAATTCACCCCTCCACTTT.

This rearrangement joins TRBV5-6 to TRBJ2-3; D is uncertain. The CDR3 runs to 13 residues. The V and J ends lost 5 bases and 1 base respectively, with 8 bases between them. Germline V lookup: CDR1 SGHDT, CDR2 YYEEEE. The CDR3 nucleotides read TGTGCCAGCAGTTTTGACTGCACAGATACGCAGTATTTT. As protein: CASSFDCTDTQYF.

The CDR3 spells CASSLPADTVGEKLFF. In DNA, the CDR3 is TGTGCCAGCAGCCTTCCAGCGGACACGGTAGGTGAAAAACTGTTTTTT. This sequence joins TRBV7-9 and TRBJ1-4, with D tentatively TRBD1 (5 bases). The CDR3 contains 16 residues. V was pared by 5 bases and J by 7 bases, with 20 bases between. CDR1 and CDR2 from the germline V gene are SEHNR and FQNEAQ (reference sequence). Using reference TRBV7-9 and TRBJ1-4 for the parts outside the CDR3, the full variable domain is DTGVSQNPRHKITKRGQNVTFRCDPISEHNRLYWYRQTLGQGPEFLTYFQNEAQLEKSRLLSDRFSAERPKGSFSTLEIQRTEQGDSAMYLCASSLPADTVGEKLFFGSGTQLSVL.

This chain joins TRBV19 and TRBJ1-4; D is unclear. The CDR3 sequence is 16 residues long. Germline loops: CDR1 LNHDA, CDR2 SQIVND (reference sequence). Trimming left V 4 bases short and J 3 bases short, with 15 bases between. Here the CDR3 reads CASSTVATGANEKLFF. CDR3 in DNA: TGTGCCAGTAGTACCGTTGCTACTGGGGCTAATGAAAAACTGTTTTTT.

The rearrangement uses TRBV19 and TRBJ1-5, with D possibly matching TRBD1 (6 bases). The CDR3 is 13 amino acids. The germline V gene encodes CDR1 LNHDA and CDR2 SQIVND (reference sequence). V dropped 9 bases and J dropped 4 bases, with 13 bases sitting between them. The CDR3 reads CASEGQGNQPQHF. The CDR3 region has the DNA TGTGCCAGCGAGGGCCAGGGGAATCAGCCCCAGCATTTT. The full variable domain, completed using reference TRBV19 and TRBJ1-5, is DGGITQSPKYLFRKEGQNVTLSCEQNLNHDAMYWYRQDPGQGLRLIYYSQIVNDFQKGDIAEGYSVSREKKESFPLTVTSAQKNPTAFYLCASEGQGNQPQHFGDGTRLSIL.

This chain uses TRBV6-5 with TRBJ2-7; 9 positions match TRBD1. CDR3 length: 15 residues. Trimming at V came to 5 bases and at J to 5 bases, leaving 10 bases not matched to a gene. Looked up from germline, CDR1 is MNHEY and CDR2 is SVGAGI. CDR3 DNA sequence: TGTGCCAGCAGTCCAGGACAGGGGCTTCAGAACGAGCAGTACTTC. Protein: CASSPGQGLQNEQYF.

As to this clone: Within the sample, other DNA sequences also encode this same CDR3. V and J are TRBV5-1 and TRBJ2-1, with 7 bases matching TRBD2. Germline V gene sequence: CDR1 SGHRS, CDR2 YFSETQ. V lost 0 bases and J lost 2; bases outside the gene matches: 2. The CDR3 spans 15 residues. CDR3 protein: CASSLDGGAYNEQFF. The CDR3 DNA reads as TGCGCCAGCAGCTTGGATGGGGGGGCCTACAATGAGCAGTTCTTC.

The chain employs TRBV4-1 and TRBJ1-5; D is unclear. Germline values: CDR1 MGHRA, CDR2 YSYEKL. The CDR3 has 17 residues. Between the trimmed V and J ends, which lost 0 bases and 0 bases, there was a span of 12 bases. The CDR3 DNA is TGCGCCAGCAGCCAAGAAGACGGAGGAAGTAGCAATCAGCCCCAGCATTTT. This translates into CASSQEDGGSSNQPQHF.

A note on this clone: An end of the junction differs from the germline gene, which may be a read error. The chain couples TRBV2 to TRBJ2-7, with D possibly matching TRBD2 (5 bases). This CDR3 is 14 amino acids long. The germline gives CDR1 SNHLY, CDR2 FYNNEI. The CDR3 nucleotides read TGTGCCAGCAGCGAAGGGCTAGCAGGCTACGAGCAGTACTTC. Protein: CASSEGLAGYEQYF. Filled out from reference TRBV2 and TRBJ2-7, the complete variable domain reads EPEVTQTPSHQVTQMGQEVILRCVPISNHLYFYWYRQILGQKVEFLVSFYNNEISEKSEIFDDQFSVERPDGSNFTLKIRSTKLEDSAMYFCASSEGLAGYEQYFGPGTRLTVT.

A word on this clone: The sample has other DNA sequences that encode this CDR3 too. The chain joins TRBV6-1 to TRBJ2-3, with D tentatively TRBD1 (5 bases). The germline V gene has CDR1 MNHNS and CDR2 SASEGT. CDR3 length: 15 amino acids. With 2 bases removed from V and 3 bases from J, the gap between germline ends came to 12 bases. This chain's CDR3 is CASSERGWGTDTQYF. CDR3 DNA sequence: TGTGCCAGCAGTGAAAGGGGATGGGGAACAGATACGCAGTATTTT.